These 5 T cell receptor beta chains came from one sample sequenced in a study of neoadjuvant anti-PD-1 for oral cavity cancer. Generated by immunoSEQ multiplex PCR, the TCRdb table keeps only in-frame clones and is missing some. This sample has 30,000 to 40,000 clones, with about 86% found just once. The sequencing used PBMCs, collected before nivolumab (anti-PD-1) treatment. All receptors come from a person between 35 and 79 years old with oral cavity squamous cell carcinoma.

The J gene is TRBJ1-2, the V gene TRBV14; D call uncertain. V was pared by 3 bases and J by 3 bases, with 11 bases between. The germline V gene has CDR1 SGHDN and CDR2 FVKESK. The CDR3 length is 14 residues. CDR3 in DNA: TGTGCCAGCAGCCAGTTCGACCGTCACTATGGCTACACCTTC. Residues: CASSQFDRHYGYTF.

The CDR3 spells CASSLGGRAQETQYF. The CDR3 nucleotides are TGTGCCAGCAGCTTAGGGGGGAGGGCTCAAGAGACCCAGTACTTC. The chain joins TRBV7-2 to TRBJ2-5, with TRBD2 matching 7 bases. CDR3 length: 15 residues. After removal of 1 base from V and 2 bases from J, the junction contained 4 bases not matched to a gene. Germline V gene sequence: CDR1 SGHTA, CDR2 FQGNSA.

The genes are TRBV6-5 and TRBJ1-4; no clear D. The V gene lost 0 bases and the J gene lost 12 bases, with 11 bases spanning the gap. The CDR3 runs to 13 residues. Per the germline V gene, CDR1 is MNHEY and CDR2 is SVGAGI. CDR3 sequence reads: CASSYSMSDQLFF. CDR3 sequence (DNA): TGTGCCAGCAGTTACTCGATGTCGGATCAACTGTTTTTT.

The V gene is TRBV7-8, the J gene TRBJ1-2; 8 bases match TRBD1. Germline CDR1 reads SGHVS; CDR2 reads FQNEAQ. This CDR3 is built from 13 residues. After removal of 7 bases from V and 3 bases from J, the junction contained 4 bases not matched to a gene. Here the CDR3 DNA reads TGTGCCAGCACCCGACAGGGGTACTATGGCTACACCTTC. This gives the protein CASTRQGYYGYTF.

CDR3 in DNA: TGTGCCTGGAGCTCGGGAATGGCCAGGGGGCAAAAACTGTTTTTT. This sequence encodes CAWSSGMARGQKLFF. The rearrangement joins TRBV30 to TRBJ1-4; 8 nucleotides match TRBD1. Germline-derived CDR1 and CDR2 are GTSNPN and SVGIG (reference sequence). Unmatched junction bases numbered 12, after V lost 3 bases and J lost 9 bases. The length of the CDR3 is 15 residues.